The 27 T cell receptor beta chains presented below share a single source sample, sequenced in a study of blood T cell repertoires in COVID-19. The table came from immunoSEQ multiplex PCR; TCRdb's copy has only in-frame clones and leaves some out. Of more than 80,000 clones listed, under 90% are singletons. Input material: peripheral blood. These receptors were collected from a human donor with active COVID-19. The donor label of this sample is uncertain.

The chain is built from TRBV7-2 and TRBJ2-7; D call uncertain. CDR1 and CDR2 (germline): SGHTA, FQGNSA. CDR3 length equals 14 residues. Trimming cost V 3 bases and J 3 bases, with 12 bases left between them. The CDR3 protein is CASSLEISVYEQYF. CDR3 nucleotides: TGTGCCAGCAGCTTGGAGATTAGTGTCTACGAGCAGTACTTC.

The sample holds a few counts of this clone. The V and J genes are TRBV7-8 and TRBJ1-3; 9 bases line up with TRBD1. There are 15 residues in the CDR3. Germline CDR1 and CDR2: SGHVS and FQNEAQ. The ends lost 5 bases at V and 4 bases at J; junction bases unmatched: 6. The CDR3 loop reads CASSQGQGFGNTIYF. The DNA for the CDR3 is TGTGCCAGCAGCCAGGGACAGGGATTCGGAAACACCATATATTTT.

This clone appeared once. This chain connects TRBV5-6 to TRBJ1-5; a possible D gene is TRBD1 (6 bases). Deletions cut 4 bases from V and 2 bases from J, with 13 bases between. The CDR3 spans 15 residues. Germline values: CDR1 SGHDT, CDR2 YYEEEE. DNA of the CDR3: TGTGCCAGCAGCCTCAGGCACAGGGGCAATCAGCCCCAGCATTTT. It encodes CASSLRHRGNQPQHF.

The chain recombines TRBV21-1 with TRBJ1-2; the listed D gene, TRBD1, was not tested against the DNA. TRBV21-1 is deemed a pseudogene. The length of the CDR3 is 17 residues. The CDR3: CASSKAPQGDTNYGYTF. DNA for the CDR3: TGTGCCAGCAGCAAGGCACCACAGGGGGATACTAACTATGGCTACACCTTC.

This clone appeared a few times. The genes are TRBV7-2 and TRBJ2-7; D perhaps matches TRBD2 (5 bases). Per germline, CDR1 SGHTA and CDR2 FQGNSA. V was pared by 5 bases and J by 1 base, with 15 bases between. CDR3 length: 15 residues. The CDR3 reads CASSIGAGGSYEQYF. The CDR3 DNA is TGTGCCAGCAGCATCGGCGCCGGAGGATCCTACGAGCAGTACTTC.

The chain uses TRBV18 and TRBJ1-1; TRBD1 might be the D (5 bases). The CDR3 is made up of 14 amino acids. Per the germline V gene, CDR1 is KGHSH and CDR2 is LQKENI. V was cut by 3 bases and J by 1 base, with 9 bases left in between. The CDR3 loop reads CASSPQGGNTEAFF. The CDR3 region has the DNA TGTGCCAGCTCACCGCAGGGAGGGAACACTGAAGCTTTCTTT. The full variable domain, with the rest looked up from reference TRBV18 and TRBJ1-1, is NAGVMQNPRHLVRRRGQEARLRCSPMKGHSHVYWYRQLPEEGLKFMVYLQKENIIDESGMPKERFSAEFPKEGPSILRIQQVVRGDSAAYFCASSPQGGNTEAFFGQGTRLTVV.

This chain uses TRBV6-5 with TRBJ1-5; 7 nucleotides match TRBD1. V was pared by 5 bases and J by 1 base, with 2 bases of the junction left unmatched. Germline values: CDR1 MNHEY, CDR2 SVGAGI. This CDR3 is built from 14 residues. The CDR3 protein is CASSLDRSNQPQHF. CDR3 nucleotide sequence: TGTGCCAGCAGTCTGGACAGGAGCAATCAGCCCCAGCATTTT.

The chain links TRBV7-3 to TRBJ2-3, with TRBD1 matching over 9 bases. With V trimmed by 4 bases and J by 2 bases, 10 bases remained unmatched. The germline gives CDR1 SGHTA, CDR2 FQGTGA. This CDR3 region has 17 residues. CDR3 DNA sequence: TGTGCCAGCAGCTCTAACCCGGGACAGGGAGACACAGATACGCAGTATTTT. Encoded protein: CASSSNPGQGDTDTQYF.

This clone appeared once. The CDR3 here is CATSTVLHEKLFF. For the CDR3, the DNA is TGCGCCACCTCGACAGTTCTCCATGAAAAACTGTTTTTT. This rearrangement joins TRBV4-1 to TRBJ1-4, with TRBD1 as a possible D gene (5 bases). This CDR3 region has 13 residues. V was pared by 10 bases and J by 6 bases, with 15 bases between. The V gene's germline CDR1 is MGHRA and CDR2 YSYEKL.

The rearrangement uses TRBV6-2 or TRBV6-3 and TRBJ1-4; 9 bases map to TRBD1. J was trimmed by 7 bases and V by 7 bases; bases with no gene match: 13. The length of the CDR3 is 16 residues. Germline loops: CDR1 MNHEY, CDR2 SVGEGT. The CDR3 nucleotides read TGTGCCAGCACCCCGATTCAACGACAGGGGGTTGAAAAACTGTTTTTT. Its protein product is CASTPIQRQGVEKLFF.

The table lists this clone with a count of one. The chain is built from TRBV4-3 and TRBJ2-1; TRBD1 agrees at 7 bases. Losses at the gene ends were 0 bases for V and 0 bases for J; bases not matched to a gene: 8. The CDR3 extends over 18 amino acids. CDR1 and CDR2 (germline): LGHNA, YSLEER. The CDR3: CASSQDGTDISSYNEQFF. CDR3 nucleotide sequence: TGCGCCAGCAGCCAAGATGGGACAGATATTAGCTCCTACAATGAGCAGTTCTTC.

CDR3 sequence: CASSTSFRTGNEKLFF. The CDR3 DNA sequence: TGTGCCAGCAGCACATCTTTCCGGACAGGCAATGAAAAACTGTTTTTT. This rearrangement joins TRBV7-9 to TRBJ1-4, with 7 bases identical to TRBD1. The V and J ends lost 5 bases and 5 bases, in that order; junction bases with no gene match: 11. Germline loops: CDR1 SEHNR, CDR2 FQNEAQ (reference sequence). This CDR3 has 16 amino acids. Based on the CDR3 plus reference TRBV7-9 and TRBJ1-4, the full variable domain is DTGVSQNPRHKITKRGQNVTFRCDPISEHNRLYWYRQTLGQGPEFLTYFQNEAQLEKSRLLSDRFSAERPKGSFSTLEIQRTEQGDSAMYLCASSTSFRTGNEKLFFGSGTQLSVL.

The chain carries TRBV4-3 and TRBJ2-1; maybe TRBD2 (5 bases). Germline V gives CDR1 LGHNA, CDR2 YSLEER. Trimming left V 1 base short and J 4 bases short, with 14 bases between. This CDR3 has 16 amino acids. CDR3 residues: CASSQVRGLEYNEQFF. For the CDR3, the DNA is TGCGCCAGCAGCCAAGTGAGAGGGTTGGAGTACAATGAGCAGTTCTTC.

The chain recombines TRBV2 with TRBJ1-6; TRBD1 agrees at 11 bases. V gave up 5 bases and J gave up 9 bases; unmatched junction bases: 6. The CDR3 is made up of 15 amino acids. Germline CDR1 reads SNHLY; CDR2 reads FYNNEI. The CDR3 here is CASSQRTGGSSPLHF. CDR3 coding DNA: TGTGCCAGCAGTCAAAGGACAGGGGGCAGTTCACCCCTCCACTTT. Full variable domain (rest looked up from reference TRBV2 and TRBJ1-6): EPEVTQTPSHQVTQMGQEVILRCVPISNHLYFYWYRQILGQKVEFLVSFYNNEISEKSEIFDDQFSVERPDGSNFTLKIRSTKLEDSAMYFCASSQRTGGSSPLHFGNGTRLTVT.

V and J are TRBV4-3 and TRBJ1-2; 8 bases match TRBD1. V shed 0 bases and J 0 bases; nucleotides not matched to a gene: 0. Germline lookup yields CDR1 LGHNA and CDR2 YSLEER. This CDR3 contains 15 residues. The CDR3 DNA sequence: TGCGCCAGCAGCCAAGAGACAGGGGCTAACTATGGCTACACCTTC. Its protein is CASSQETGANYGYTF.

This clone appeared once. The rearrangement joins TRBV27 to TRBJ2-7, with 9 bases matching TRBD1. The germline V gene encodes CDR1 MNHEY and CDR2 SMNVEV (reference sequence). The CDR3 spans 15 residues. V lost 2 bases to trimming and J lost 6 bases; unmatched junction nucleotides: 8. CDR3 sequence (DNA): TGTGCCAGCAGTTTACCGGGACAGGGTACCAGCGAGCAGTACTTC. Residues: CASSLPGQGTSEQYF.

This chain joins TRBV28 and TRBJ2-3, with D perhaps matching TRBD2 (6 bases). The CDR3 spans 16 residues. The germline gives CDR1 MDHEN, CDR2 SYDVKM. V was pared by 6 bases and J by 2 bases, with 18 bases between. The CDR3 sequence: CASRKRRGLYTDTQYF. In nucleotides, the CDR3 is TGTGCCAGCAGAAAAAGGAGGGGACTCTACACAGATACGCAGTATTTT. Supplemented by reference TRBV28 and TRBJ2-3, the full variable domain reads DVKVTQSSRYLVKRTGEKVFLECVQDMDHENMFWYRQDPGLGLRLIYFSYDVKMKEKGDIPEGYSVSREKKERFSLILESASTNQTSMYLCASRKRRGLYTDTQYFGPGTRLTVL.

The V call is TRBV9, the J call TRBJ1-1; D gene unclear. The V gene lost 0 bases and the J gene lost 2 bases, with 11 bases spanning the gap. This CDR3 comprises 15 residues. CDR1 and CDR2 (germline): SGDLS, YYNGEE. This chain's CDR3 is CASSVEAGGNTEAFF. The CDR3 DNA sequence: TGTGCCAGCAGCGTAGAGGCAGGAGGTAACACTGAAGCTTTCTTT.

The chain links TRBV5-4 to TRBJ2-3; 9 positions match TRBD2. The trim removed 1 base at V and 4 bases at J, leaving 4 bases unmatched. Looked up from germline, CDR1 is SGHNT and CDR2 is YYREEE (reference sequence). The CDR3 extends over 15 amino acids. The CDR3 protein is CASSLLAGEADTQYF. DNA for the CDR3: TGTGCCAGCAGCTTGTTAGCGGGAGAGGCAGATACGCAGTATTTT.

This rearrangement joins TRBV5-6 to TRBJ2-2, with 7 bases matching TRBD1. CDR1 and CDR2 from the germline V gene are SGHDT and YYEEEE. Unmatched junction bases numbered 3, after V lost 4 bases and J lost 3 bases. This CDR3 comprises 14 residues. CDR3 in amino acids: CASSRTGDTGELFF. The CDR3 region has the DNA TGTGCCAGCAGCAGAACAGGGGACACCGGGGAGCTGTTTTTT.

The chain employs TRBV10-3 and TRBJ2-7; TRBD2 agrees at 7 bases. Unmatched junction bases numbered 15, after V lost 4 bases and J lost 6 bases. From germline, CDR1 is ENHRY and CDR2 SYGVKD. The CDR3 is 16 residues long. For the CDR3, the DNA is TGTGCCATCAGTGGGGCTAGCGGTCCCGATTCCGGCGAGCAGTACTTC. This gives the protein CAISGASGPDSGEQYF.

The chain combines TRBV27 with TRBJ1-6; 8 bases fit TRBD1. The V and J ends lost 6 bases and 11 bases, in that order; junction bases with no gene match: 6. This CDR3 is 13 amino acids long. Germline loops: CDR1 MNHEY, CDR2 SMNVEV (reference sequence). The CDR3 sequence is CASRGQGAAPLHF. CDR3 nucleotide sequence: TGTGCCAGCAGGGGGCAGGGGGCAGCACCCCTCCACTTT.

The V gene is TRBV7-9, the J gene TRBJ1-5, with D possibly being TRBD1 (5 bases). This CDR3 is built from 14 residues. The germline CDR1 and CDR2 sequences are SEHNR and FQNEAQ (reference sequence). V lost 5 bases to trimming and J lost 1 base, with 9 bases between them. As DNA, the CDR3 is TGTGCCAGCAGCCCGCGGGACAGCAATCAGCCCCAGCATTTT. Translated: CASSPRDSNQPQHF.

The chain combines TRBV5-6 with TRBJ2-7, with a possible D match to TRBD2 (6 bases). This CDR3 has 11 amino acids. Looked up from germline, CDR1 is SGHDT and CDR2 is YYEEEE. Between the trimmed V and J ends, which lost 6 bases and 3 bases, there was a span of 7 bases. CDR3 coding DNA: TGTGCCAGCACGCGGGGCTACGAGCAGTACTTC. This translates into CASTRGYEQYF.

V and J are TRBV6-5 and TRBJ2-5; D is unresolved. Germline values: CDR1 MNHEY, CDR2 SVGAGI. CDR3 size: 15 residues. V lost 10 bases to trimming and J lost 1 base, with 19 bases between them. CDR3 DNA: TGTGCCACCCTCCAACCATCGGCAGGCCAAGAGACCCAGTACTTC. Amino acid sequence: CATLQPSAGQETQYF.

The chain uses TRBV7-2 and TRBJ2-1; D remains unclear. V lost 2 bases and J 2 bases, leaving 16 bases between the germline ends. This CDR3 has 17 residues. Germline V gene sequence: CDR1 SGHTA, CDR2 FQGNSA. CDR3 bases: TGTGCCAGCAGCTTACTTATTACCGCGACAACCTACAATGAGCAGTTCTTC. This sequence encodes CASSLLITATTYNEQFF.

V and J are TRBV2 and TRBJ2-7; D not resolved. The germline CDR1 and CDR2 sequences are SNHLY and FYNNEI. V lost 7 bases and J lost 5, with 12 bases in between. The CDR3 loop spans 12 amino acids. The CDR3: CASTWAQNEQYF. Written as DNA, the CDR3 is TGTGCCAGCACCTGGGCGCAAAACGAGCAGTACTTC. Full variable domain (missing parts from reference TRBV2 and TRBJ2-7): EPEVTQTPSHQVTQMGQEVILRCVPISNHLYFYWYRQILGQKVEFLVSFYNNEISEKSEIFDDQFSVERPDGSNFTLKIRSTKLEDSAMYFCASTWAQNEQYFGPGTRLTVT.